This TCR beta chain originates from a study of T cell responses to AZD1222 COVID-19 vaccine. Study-level results: Just a handful of AZD1222 recipients were seropositive at baseline. Spike-wide coverage was observed for vaccine-associated CD4 TCRs, with dominant responses at 160-218 and 743-854. A rise in Spike-specific TCR breadth and depth followed two AZD1222 doses.

By share of the sample, this clone is medium-sized. Its antigen is unidentified. Germline lookup yields CDR1 MNHEY and CDR2 SMNVEV (reference sequence). V gave up 5 bases and J gave up 1 base; unmatched junction bases: 9. CDR3 size: 17 residues. Assay used: immunoSEQ multiplex PCR; TCRdb lists only in-frame clones, some missing. Of tens of thousands of clones in the sample, 70% to 80% are singletons; the top ten hold around 4%. The chain uses TRBV27 and TRBJ2-2; 8 nucleotides align to TRBD2. This specimen consisted of peripheral blood, obtained 28 days after the second AZD1222 dose. This TCR came from an adult who received the AZD1222 COVID-19 vaccine. The CDR3 here is CASSPLAGGGNTGELFF. CDR3 DNA: TGTGCCAGCAGTCCATTGGCGGGGGGCGGGAACACCGGGGAGCTGTTTTTT.